Listed below are T cell receptor beta chains from one sample, sequenced in a study of blood T cells in healthy people across ages. TCRdb re-called the 5' RACE reads with MiXCR, one entry per CDR3 protein. The repertoire holds hundreds of thousands of distinct CDR3 sequences, roughly 56% seen once, with about a quarter in the top ten. Sequencing was performed on blood. These receptors all come from a man aged 40-55 years in good health. CDR3s include the opening cysteine and the closing phenylalanine or tryptophan. The D gene is left open where the match is weak. The size field is filled for only some rows; it gives once, few, many or a size class.

16 NA once TRBJ2-3 TRBV11-2 TGTGCCTGCAGCTTCCCTGCTGTGGGAGCCACAGATACGCAGTATTTT CACSFPAVGATDTQYF
16 TRBD2 NA TRBJ2-5 TRBV5-1 TGCGCCAGCAGCGGGACTAGCGGGGCGACGGGGGAGACCCAGTACTTC CASSGTSGATGETQYF
13 NA NA TRBJ2-4 TRBV5-1 TGCGCCAGCAGCTTGGGCCTAAAACAGGTCCAGTACTTC CASSLGLKQVQYF
16 TRBD2 few TRBJ2-1 TRBV24-1 TGTGCCACCAGTGATTTACGGGGTAGCGGGGGTAATGAGCAGTTCTTC CATSDLRGSGGNEQFF
16 TRBD1 NA TRBJ2-1 TRBV6-1 TGTGCCAGCAGCCCTATCACCGGGACAGGTCACAATGAGCAGTTCTTC CASSPITGTGHNEQFF
14 NA NA TRBJ2-2 TRBV29-1 TGCAGCGTTGAGACACCTGCGGGCACCGGGGAGCTGTTTTTT CSVETPAGTGELFF
13 TRBD1 few TRBJ2-5 TRBV12-5 TGTGCTAGTGGGACGGGACAGGCAGAGACCCAGTACTTC CASGTGQAETQYF
17 NA NA TRBJ2-3 TRBV9 TGTGCCAGCAGCGTAGCTGGCTCACGGACTAGCACAGATACGCAGTATTTT CASSVAGSRTSTDTQYF
18 TRBD1 few TRBJ1-2 TRBV20-1 TGCAGTGCTAGACGATCGCCACTGACAGGGGGTGTTAACTATGGCTACACCTTC CSARRSPLTGGVNYGYTF
15 TRBD2 NA TRBJ2-5 TRBV20-1 TGCAGTGCTAGTACTAGCGGGGGGGCCAGGGAGACCCAGTACTTC CSASTSGGARETQYF
12 NA NA TRBJ2-7 TRBV28 TGTGCCACACGGGACCCTCCCGGCGAGCAGTACTTC CATRDPPGEQYF
12 NA few TRBJ1-2 TRBV29-1 TGCAGCGTTGAAAACGGGTACTATGGCTACACCTTC CSVENGYYGYTF
14 NA NA TRBJ2-7 TRBV5-5 TGTGCCAGCAGCTTCCGTAAGACCTCCTTCGAGCAGTACTTC CASSFRKTSFEQYF
18 NA NA TRBJ2-7 TRBV5-1 TGCGCCAGCAGCTTGCTATCTGCGGGAGACAGGAGCTCCTACGAGCAGTACTTC CASSLLSAGDRSSYEQYF
13 NA many TRBJ2-5 TRBV7-2 TGTGCCAGCAGCCCCGGGACGGGGGAGACCCAGTACTTC CASSPGTGETQYF
13 NA many TRBJ2-5 TRBV29-1 TGCAGCGTTGAAGACAGAACCCCCGTGACCCAGTACTTC CSVEDRTPVTQYF
15 TRBD2 NA TRBJ2-3 TRBV5-1 TGCGCCAGCAGCTGGACTAGCGGGGGGGAAGCTACGCAGTATTTT CASSWTSGGEATQYF
12 NA few TRBJ2-5 TRBV3-1 TGTGCCAGCAGCCGGCGTAAAGAGACCCAGTACTTC CASSRRKETQYF
18 NA few TRBJ2-4 TRBV12-3/TRBV12-4 TGTGCCAGCAGTTTTTCTCGTTTGAGGGCGATAGCCAAAAACATTCAGTACTTC CASSFSRLRAIAKNIQYF
18 TRBD1 NA TRBJ2-4 TRBV5-1 TGCGCCAGCAGCTTGGAGACAGGGGGCGCGAGAACCAAAAACATTCAGTACTTC CASSLETGGARTKNIQYF
14 NA NA TRBJ2-1 TRBV2 TGTGCCAGCAGTCTAGAACGGGATTACAATGAGCAGTTCTTC CASSLERDYNEQFF
13 TRBD1 many TRBJ2-1 TRBV10-3 TGTGCCATCAGGACGGGACAGCACAATGAGCAGTTCTTC CAIRTGQHNEQFF
13 NA NA TRBJ2-7 TRBV5-5 TGTGCCAGCAGCTACGACCCCGCGCGGGAGCAGTACTTC CASSYDPAREQYF
14 TRBD2 NA TRBJ2-7 TRBV29-1 TGCAGCGTAGAGACGGGACTAGGGGTCGGCGAGCAGTACTTC CSVETGLGVGEQYF
15 TRBD2 NA TRBJ2-7 TRBV28 TGTGCCAGCAGTTTTAGCGGGGTTTCCACCTACGAGCAGTACTTC CASSFSGVSTYEQYF
16 NA few TRBJ2-6 TRBV19 TGTGCCAGTAGTATAGAGACGGGCTCTGGGGCCAACGTCCTGACTTTC CASSIETGSGANVLTF
15 NA NA TRBJ2-3 TRBV7-2 TGTGCCAGCAGCTCAAGTAGGGGTTTGACAGATACGCAGTATTTT CASSSSRGLTDTQYF
16 NA NA TRBJ2-6 TRBV12-3/TRBV12-4 TGTGCCAACAGGCCCTCTTTGGGGGCTGGGGCCAACGTCCTGACTTTC CANRPSLGAGANVLTF
15 TRBD2 once TRBJ2-7 TRBV6-5 TGTGCCAGCAGTTACTTGACTAGCGGGAGTTACGAGCAGTACTTC CASSYLTSGSYEQYF
16 NA NA TRBJ2-5 TRBV9 TGTGCCAGCAGCGTAGAAGGTCGGCAGGGGCAATACCCTCAGTACTTC CASSVEGRQGQYPQYF
12 NA NA TRBJ1-2 TRBV6-5 TGTGCCAGCACTGGCGTGGGGGTTGGCTACACCTTC CASTGVGVGYTF
15 NA NA TRBJ2-7 TRBV25-1 TGTGCCAGCAGTGATCGCGGGAAAAGCTCCTACGAGCAGTACTTC CASSDRGKSSYEQYF
14 TRBD2 NA TRBJ2-3 TRBV7-3 TGTGCCAGCACCTTAGCGGGGGGCGCAGATACGCAGTATTTT CASTLAGGADTQYF